This TCR beta chain was profiled in a study of blood T cell repertoires in COVID-19. In the study overall: From the United States, Italy and Spain came samples of acute and convalescent COVID-19. In each case, the material was cDNA or gDNA derived from T cells, B-cell-depleted T cells, or PBMCs.

This CDR3 has 15 residues. Germline values: CDR1 SGHDT, CDR2 YYEEEE. V lost 4 bases, J lost 5 bases, and 8 bases stayed unmatched. Authors' methods: Amplified reference gene primers provided the basis for estimating nucleated cell counts. Clones were read by immunoSEQ multiplex PCR, and TCRdb kept only the in-frame ones, dropping some. That table is the source of V, J and clone size, and D and trimming were worked out from the DNA. The sample includes around 130,000 clones, 75% to 90% of them seen just once. The rearrangement uses TRBV5-6 and TRBJ2-1; 8 positions match TRBD2. This receptor was obtained from a man between 65 and 85 years old with active or convalescent COVID-19. Input material: peripheral blood. The CDR3: CASSPGLGENNEQFF. The CDR3 nucleotides read TGTGCCAGCAGCCCGGGACTAGGAGAGAACAATGAGCAGTTCTTC.